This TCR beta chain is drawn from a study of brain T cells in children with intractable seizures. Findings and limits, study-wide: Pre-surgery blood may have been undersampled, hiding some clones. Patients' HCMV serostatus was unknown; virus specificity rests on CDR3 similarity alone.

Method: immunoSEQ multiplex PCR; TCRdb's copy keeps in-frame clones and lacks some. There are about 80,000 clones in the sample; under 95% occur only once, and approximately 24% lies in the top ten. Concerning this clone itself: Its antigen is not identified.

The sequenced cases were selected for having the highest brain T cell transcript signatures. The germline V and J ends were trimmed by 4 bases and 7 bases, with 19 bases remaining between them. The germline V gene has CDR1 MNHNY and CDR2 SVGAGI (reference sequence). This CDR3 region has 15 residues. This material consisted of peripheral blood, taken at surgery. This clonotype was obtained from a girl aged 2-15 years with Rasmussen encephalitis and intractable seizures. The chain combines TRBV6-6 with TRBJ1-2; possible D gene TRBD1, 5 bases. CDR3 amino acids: CASSWGSGDYAGYTF. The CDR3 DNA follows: TGTGCCAGCAGTTGGGGGTCGGGAGATTATGCTGGCTACACCTTC.